This T cell receptor beta chain emerged from a study of T cell responses to AZD1222 COVID-19 vaccine. Comments on this clone: Antigen: not known.

Study-level points and caveats: CD4 TCRs linked to vaccination spanned spike, dominating at 160-218 and 743-854. Baseline seropositivity occurred in only a handful of AZD1222 recipients. Regions left unmutated in variants are reportedly the target of nearly half of spike-specific TCRs.

This CDR3 spans 17 amino acids. V lost 3 bases and J lost 0, with 18 bases in between. Germline CDR1 reads SGHRS; CDR2 reads YFSETQ. Data came from immunoSEQ multiplex PCR; TCRdb stores just in-frame clones and leaves some out. The table lists 200,000 or so clones, just over 90% of them singletons. The specimen was peripheral blood, collected on day 0 of MenACWY control vaccination. The chain carries TRBV5-1 and TRBJ1-1; weak D call: TRBD1 (5 bases). The TCR sequence derives from an adult in good health. As DNA, the CDR3 is TGCGCCAGCAGCTCGGGCCCGGCAAGCAGGGTGAACACTGAAGCTTTCTTT. This sequence encodes CASSSGPASRVNTEAFF. Together with reference TRBV5-1 and TRBJ1-1, the CDR3 gives the full variable domain: KAGVTQTPRYLIKTRGQQVTLSCSPISGHRSVSWYQQTPGQGLQFLFEYFSETQRNKGNFPGRFSGRQFSNSRSEMNVSTLELGDSALYLCASSSGPASRVNTEAFFGQGTRLTVV.